The 32 T cell receptor beta chains below were found in one sample sequenced in a study of blood T cell repertoires in COVID-19. Profiling relied on immunoSEQ multiplex PCR, and the TCRdb table lists in-frame clones only, not all of them. The table has approximately 190,000 clones, 86% seen once. The sequenced material came from PBMCs or T cells enriched from blood (not recorded which). All receptors come from a woman in her thirties or forties in a cohort exposed to, infected with or recovered from COVID-19 (not recorded which).

The J gene is TRBJ1-5, the V gene TRBV11-2; D perhaps matches TRBD1 (5 bases). Germline V gene data show CDR1 as SGHAT and CDR2 as FQNNGV. This CDR3 has 15 amino acids. Trimming shortened V by 4 bases and J by 0 bases, and 10 bases separated the two germline ends. The CDR3 reads CASSSDSNSNQPQHF. The CDR3, as DNA: TGTGCCAGCAGCTCAGACAGTAATAGCAATCAGCCCCAGCATTTT.

This clone was recorded a few times. The same CDR3 also results from other DNA sequences found in this sample. The CDR3 DNA reads TGCGCCAGCAGTTTGAGCGGGGGGAGCTACAATGAGCAGTTCTTC. It specifies CASSLSGGSYNEQFF. The chain employs TRBV5-1 and TRBJ2-1, with TRBD2 matching over 9 bases. The CDR3 consists of 15 residues. The V gene's germline CDR1 is SGHRS and CDR2 YFSETQ. The V gene end was trimmed by 5 bases and the J gene end by 3 bases; junction bases not matched to a gene: 6.

The V call is TRBV6-5, the J call TRBJ2-1, with 8 bases identical to TRBD1. Germline values: CDR1 MNHEY, CDR2 SVGAGI. V dropped 8 bases and J dropped 8; count of bases not matched to a gene: 2. The CDR3 totals 11 residues. The CDR3 DNA reads TGTGCCAGCCGGACAGGGTATGAGCAGTTCTTC. Amino acid sequence: CASRTGYEQFF.

The chain recombines TRBV28 with TRBJ2-1, with TRBD2 identical over 12 bases. In germline, CDR1 is MDHEN, CDR2 SYDVKM. The CDR3 sequence is 16 residues long. V lost 5 bases and J lost 0; bases outside the gene matches: 2. The CDR3 region is CASSPSGGGSYNEQFF. The DNA for the CDR3 is TGTGCCAGCAGTCCTAGCGGGGGGGGCTCCTACAATGAGCAGTTCTTC.

This clone was counted between two and nine times. V usage is TRBV27 and J usage is TRBJ2-7; TRBD2 is a possible D gene (6 bases). V was trimmed by 5 bases and J by 6 bases, leaving 14 bases between them. This CDR3 comprises 13 residues. Per germline, CDR1 MNHEY and CDR2 SMNVEV (reference sequence). As DNA, the CDR3 is TGTGCCAGCAGTCCGATACTAGCACCCGAGCAGTACTTC. It encodes CASSPILAPEQYF.

The rearrangement joins TRBV9 to TRBJ2-7; D unclear. The CDR3 extends over 14 amino acids. From germline, CDR1 is SGDLS and CDR2 YYNGEE. The ends were cut back, 0 bases at V and 3 bases at J, with 10 bases in the middle. The CDR3 bases are TGTGCCAGCAGCGTAGGAGGTGAATTCTACGAGCAGTACTTC. This sequence encodes CASSVGGEFYEQYF.

As DNA, the CDR3 is TGTGCCAGCAGAACCCCCAGACAGGGGGCGGTGCACACTGAAGCTTTCTTT. Amino acids: CASRTPRQGAVHTEAFF. The chain uses TRBV27 and TRBJ1-1, with 10 positions matching TRBD1. Losses at the gene ends were 6 bases for V and 3 bases for J; bases not matched to a gene: 13. Per the germline V gene, CDR1 is MNHEY and CDR2 is SMNVEV (reference sequence). The CDR3 is made up of 17 amino acids.

The V gene is TRBV28, the J gene TRBJ2-2; TRBD1 might be the D (6 bases). The germline gives CDR1 MDHEN, CDR2 SYDVKM. This CDR3 has 13 residues. Trimming took off 8 bases at V and 3 bases at J, with 10 bases between the two ends. The CDR3 DNA reads TGTGCCAGCGGCAGGGGAGACACCGGGGAGCTGTTTTTT. Amino acid sequence: CASGRGDTGELFF.

The chain employs TRBV7-8 and TRBJ2-7; D is ambiguous. The CDR3 loop spans 13 amino acids. V lost 1 base, J lost 2 bases, and 6 bases lay in between. CDR1 and CDR2 (germline): SGHVS, FQNEAQ. CDR3 protein: CASSLDYPYEQYF. Written as DNA, the CDR3 is TGTGCCAGCAGCTTAGACTACCCCTACGAGCAGTACTTC.

The rearrangement joins TRBV4-3 to TRBJ2-3; D is ambiguous. V lost 4 bases, J lost 2 bases, and 13 bases lay in between. CDR1 is LGHNA and CDR2 is YSLEER in the germline V gene. The CDR3 spans 15 residues. This CDR3 reads CASSPVLTSTDTQYF. CDR3 in DNA: TGCGCCAGCAGCCCCGTACTTACCTCCACAGATACGCAGTATTTT.

The gene calls are TRBV6-5 and TRBJ1-1; D is undetermined. Germline V lookup: CDR1 MNHEY, CDR2 SVGAGI. Trimming left V 2 bases short and J 2 bases short, with 6 bases between. This CDR3 comprises 13 residues. This chain's CDR3 is CASSYILNTEAFF. The CDR3 DNA sequence: TGTGCCAGCAGTTACATCCTAAACACTGAAGCTTTCTTT.

The V and J genes are TRBV6-5 and TRBJ2-5; 10 positions agree with TRBD1. The CDR3 runs 14 residues. CDR1 MNHEY and CDR2 SVGAGI come from the germline V gene. Germline trimming cut 6 bases from V and 3 bases from J; bases unmatched to any gene: 4. The CDR3 region has the DNA TGTGCCAGCAGCAGACAGGGGGCTGAAGAGACCCAGTACTTC. Protein product: CASSRQGAEETQYF.

The V and J genes are TRBV10-3 and TRBJ1-5; D uncertain. Germline lookup yields CDR1 ENHRY and CDR2 SYGVKD. V shed 3 bases and J shed 0 bases, with 3 bases lying between them. CDR3 size: 13 residues. CDR3 sequence reads: CAISDNSNQPQHF. The DNA for the CDR3 is TGTGCCATCAGTGATAATAGCAATCAGCCCCAGCATTTT.

This clone was counted between two and nine times. The chain has TRBV29-1 and TRBJ2-2, with 8 bases identical to TRBD2. This CDR3 is 14 amino acids long. The V and J ends lost 7 bases and 7 bases, in that order; junction bases with no gene match: 11. Germline-derived CDR1 and CDR2 are SQVTM and ANQGSEA. CDR3 sequence: CSAELSLAGGELFF. The DNA for the CDR3 is TGCAGCGCCGAACTATCGCTAGCGGGCGGGGAGCTGTTTTTT.

V usage is TRBV7-8 and J usage is TRBJ1-6; 7 bases align to TRBD1. The length of the CDR3 is 14 residues. In germline, CDR1 is SGHVS, CDR2 FQNEAQ. V lost 2 bases to trimming and J lost 5 bases; unmatched junction nucleotides: 0. CDR3 DNA: TGTGCCAGCAGCTTAACAGGGGATAATTCACCCCTCCACTTT. This codes for CASSLTGDNSPLHF. Using reference TRBV7-8 and TRBJ1-6 for the parts outside the CDR3, the full variable domain is GAGVSQSPRYKVAKRGQDVALRCDPISGHVSLFWYQQALGQGPEFLTYFQNEAQLDKSGLPSDRFFAERPEGSVSTLKIQRTQQEDSAVYLCASSLTGDNSPLHFGNGTRLTVT.

The V call is TRBV24-1, the J call TRBJ2-1; the match to TRBD1 covers 9 bases. The CDR3 sequence is 16 residues long. With V trimmed by 4 bases and J by 1 base, 4 bases remained unmatched. Germline V lookup: CDR1 KGHDR, CDR2 SFDVKD. The CDR3 DNA sequence: TGTGCCACCAGTGAGGCCGGGACAGGGTCCTACAATGAGCAGTTCTTC. It yields the protein CATSEAGTGSYNEQFF.

This clone has a handful of counts. V gene TRBV4-1 combines with J gene TRBJ2-7; D unclear. V lost 4 bases and J 1 base, leaving 8 bases between the germline ends. Germline V gene lookup returns CDR1 MGHRA and CDR2 YSYEKL. This CDR3 is built from 13 residues. In nucleotides, the CDR3 is TGCGCCAGCAGCCCGACTGGATCCTACGAGCAGTACTTC. Its translation: CASSPTGSYEQYF.

V usage is TRBV6-1 and J usage is TRBJ1-5; D perhaps matches TRBD1 (5 bases). CDR1 MNHNS and CDR2 SASEGT come from the germline V gene. V lost 2 bases and J 7 bases, leaving 15 bases between the germline ends. The CDR3 has 15 amino acids. CDR3 DNA: TGTGCCAGCAGTGAAATCCTGGAGGGGAGCCAGCCCCAGCATTTT. Its protein is CASSEILEGSQPQHF.

The rearrangement links TRBV7-9 to TRBJ2-3; 8 bases fit TRBD2. This CDR3 comprises 15 residues. In germline, CDR1 is SEHNR, CDR2 FQNEAQ (reference sequence). Trimming at V came to 8 bases and at J to 0 bases, leaving 7 bases not matched to a gene. CDR3 DNA sequence: TGTGCCAGCGGTTCAGCGGGAGCGAGCACAGATACGCAGTATTTT. It translates to CASGSAGASTDTQYF. The full variable domain, its missing parts supplied by reference TRBV7-9 and TRBJ2-3, is DTGVSQNPRHKITKRGQNVTFRCDPISEHNRLYWYRQTLGQGPEFLTYFQNEAQLEKSRLLSDRFSAERPKGSFSTLEIQRTEQGDSAMYLCASGSAGASTDTQYFGPGTRLTVL.

V gene TRBV10-3 combines with J gene TRBJ2-7; possibly TRBD1 for D (6 bases). This CDR3 has 12 residues. The V gene lost 11 bases and the J gene lost 4 bases, with 15 bases spanning the gap. CDR1 and CDR2 from the germline V gene are ENHRY and SYGVKD. The CDR3 loop is CASSGVWYEQYF. The CDR3 DNA reads TGTGCCTCATCAGGGGTTTGGTACGAGCAGTACTTC.

V is TRBV11-2 and J is TRBJ2-7; tentative D call: TRBD2 (6 bases). V lost 0 bases to trimming and J lost 3 bases, with 12 bases between them. The germline CDR1 and CDR2 sequences are SGHAT and FQNNGV. The CDR3 is made up of 15 amino acids. CDR3 coding DNA: TGTGCCAGCAGCTTAGAGCGCGGGGAAAACTACGAGCAGTACTTC. Encoded protein: CASSLERGENYEQYF.

The chain joins TRBV7-9 to TRBJ2-3; D perhaps matches TRBD2 (6 bases). V was cut by 5 bases and J by 2 bases, with 11 bases left in between. CDR1 and CDR2 from the germline V gene are SEHNR and FQNEAQ (reference sequence). This CDR3 is built from 14 residues. The CDR3, as DNA: TGTGCCAGCAGCCCCCGGGACTTCACAGATACGCAGTATTTT. Its translation: CASSPRDFTDTQYF.

The rearrangement links TRBV7-6 to TRBJ1-5, with D perhaps TRBD1 (6 bases). The CDR3 is 15 amino acids. Per germline, CDR1 SGHVS and CDR2 FNYEAQ. V lost 4 bases and J lost 2, with 12 bases in between. The CDR3 sequence is CASSSFRGRNQPQHF. CDR3 nucleotides: TGTGCCAGCAGCTCCTTCAGGGGACGCAATCAGCCCCAGCATTTT.

V is TRBV5-4 and J is TRBJ2-3; TRBD1 is a possible D gene (5 bases). This CDR3 comprises 14 residues. Germline V gene lookup returns CDR1 SGHNT and CDR2 YYREEE (reference sequence). Trimming left V 4 bases short and J 2 bases short, with 11 bases between. The CDR3: CASSMDTTTDTQYF. CDR3 sequence (DNA): TGTGCCAGCAGCATGGACACCACCACAGATACGCAGTATTTT.

This sequence joins TRBV4-3 and TRBJ2-7, with 7 bases identical to TRBD2. Unmatched junction bases numbered 16, after V lost 1 base and J lost 7 bases. Germline CDR1 is LGHNA and CDR2 is YSLEER. CDR3 length equals 17 residues. The CDR3 reads CASSQATGDYGEGEQYF. CDR3 bases: TGCGCCAGCAGCCAAGCGACGGGGGACTATGGGGAAGGGGAGCAGTACTTC.

This rearrangement joins TRBV5-1 to TRBJ2-1, with 8 positions matching TRBD2. This CDR3 is built from 16 residues. Germline assignment: CDR1 SGHRS and CDR2 YFSETQ. J lost 5 bases, V lost 7 bases, and 14 bases had no gene match. This chain's CDR3 is CASWGGAGDLDNEQFF. The CDR3 nucleotides read TGCGCCAGCTGGGGGGGAGCGGGAGATCTTGACAATGAGCAGTTCTTC.

V gene TRBV7-2 combines with J gene TRBJ2-3; perhaps TRBD1 as D (5 bases). The germline V gene has CDR1 SGHTA and CDR2 FQGNSA. Trimming removed 2 bases from V and 3 bases from J, with 15 bases in between. CDR3 length: 16 amino acids. The CDR3 protein is CASSLTGAGWTDTQYF. The CDR3 DNA is TGTGCCAGCAGCTTAACTGGGGCAGGGTGGACAGATACGCAGTATTTT.

The genes are TRBV27 and TRBJ2-1; 10 bases fit TRBD2. Germline V gene lookup returns CDR1 MNHEY and CDR2 SMNVEV (reference sequence). The ends lost 3 bases at V and 6 bases at J; junction bases unmatched: 5. The length of the CDR3 is 15 residues. The CDR3 coding sequence is TGTGCCAGCAGTTTTTGGACTAGCGGTAGCAATGAGCAGTTCTTC. It translates to CASSFWTSGSNEQFF.

This rearrangement joins TRBV24-1 to TRBJ2-3; no clear D gene. Trimming removed 4 bases from V and 6 bases from J, with 16 bases in between. The CDR3 is 15 amino acids. The germline V gene has CDR1 KGHDR and CDR2 SFDVKD. The CDR3 loop is CATSDPDSRWDTQYF. CDR3 nucleotides: TGTGCCACCAGTGACCCAGACTCCCGGTGGGATACGCAGTATTTT.

This clone was seen just once. The rearrangement links TRBV10-3 to TRBJ1-2; D possibly corresponds to TRBD1 (6 bases). The germline V and J ends were trimmed by 5 bases and 7 bases, with 17 bases remaining between them. CDR1 is ENHRY, CDR2 SYGVKD, per germline. The CDR3 sequence is 14 residues long. CDR3: CAISSPDRRGGYTF. The CDR3 DNA follows: TGTGCCATCAGTAGTCCGGACAGACGTGGTGGCTACACCTTC.

The chain is built from TRBV6-5 and TRBJ1-2; possibly TRBD1 for D (6 bases). The V gene lost 6 bases and the J gene lost 4 bases, with 15 bases spanning the gap. The CDR3 has 14 residues. Germline V lookup: CDR1 MNHEY, CDR2 SVGAGI. CDR3 sequence (DNA): TGTGCCAGCAGACCCCCTCACAGGGCCTATGGCTACACCTTC. Translating it yields CASRPPHRAYGYTF.

CDR3 in amino acids: CASSYRARGTEAFF. As DNA, the CDR3 is TGTGCCAGCAGTTACAGGGCTCGCGGCACTGAAGCTTTCTTT. V usage is TRBV11-3 and J usage is TRBJ1-1; weak D call: TRBD1 (6 bases). V dropped 6 bases and J dropped 4 bases, with 15 bases sitting between them. This CDR3 has 14 residues. Germline values: CDR1 SGHNT, CDR2 YENEEA.